Each of the 11 T cell receptor beta chains below was sequenced from the same sample in a study of cytomegalovirus exposure and HLA in healthy donors (dated by TCRdb to about 2017). Receptor libraries were prepared by the immunoSEQ multiplex PCR assay. As stored in TCRdb, this immuneACCESS dataset retains in-frame rearrangements with V and J assigned. A fraction of the clones does not appear; measured against another copy, unresolved V genes explain less than half of the discrepancy, and the remainder lacks a known reason. This sample gives some 87,000 clones in total; approximately 96% of them show up just once. The ten largest clones capture about 1.3% of the sample. Sequenced input: PBMCs. Source of these receptors: a woman aged 18-29 years in good health and CMV-seronegative.

The gene calls are TRBV28 and TRBJ2-1; TRBD2 might be the D (5 bases). V lost 10 bases, J lost 5 bases, and 18 bases lay in between. The CDR3 covers 14 residues. The V gene's germline CDR1 is MDHEN and CDR2 SYDVKM. The CDR3 sequence is CAITQVVRDNEQFF. The CDR3 nucleotides read TGTGCCATCACCCAGGTGGTGCGGGACAATGAGCAGTTCTTC.

The chain links TRBV27 to TRBJ2-3, with 9 bases fitting TRBD2. The germline V gene encodes CDR1 MNHEY and CDR2 SMNVEV (reference sequence). This CDR3 has 16 amino acids. J was trimmed by 4 bases and V by 4 bases; bases with no gene match: 9. CDR3 bases: TGTGCCAGCAGTTCTGCGACTAGCGGTTCCGCAGATACGCAGTATTTT. Its protein is CASSSATSGSADTQYF.

The rearrangement uses TRBV19 and TRBJ2-1, with D uncertain. Germline assignment: CDR1 LNHDA and CDR2 SQIVND (reference sequence). There are 13 residues in the CDR3. V dropped 5 bases and J dropped 3 bases, with 8 bases sitting between them. CDR3 amino acids: CASSLLVYNEQFF. In nucleotides, the CDR3 is TGTGCCAGTAGTCTACTCGTCTACAATGAGCAGTTCTTC.

The V gene is TRBV7-2, the J gene TRBJ2-3, with 11 bases matching TRBD2. The CDR3 extends over 14 amino acids. Germline assignment: CDR1 SGHTA and CDR2 FQGNSA. V shed 11 bases, J shed 0 bases, and the junction held 4 bases outside the gene matches. CDR3 DNA sequence: TGTGCCGGTAGCGGGAGGGACAGCACAGATACGCAGTATTTT. This translates into CAGSGRDSTDTQYF.

The chain links TRBV6-5 to TRBJ2-3; the D gene is possibly TRBD1 (6 bases). The CDR3 runs to 13 residues. Per germline, CDR1 MNHEY and CDR2 SVGAGI. V lost 6 bases and J lost 2, with 9 bases in between. The CDR3 here is CASRGTPTDTQYF. The CDR3 bases are TGTGCCAGCAGGGGGACACCCACAGATACGCAGTATTTT.

V gene TRBV28 combines with J gene TRBJ2-5, with D unclear. This CDR3 contains 15 residues. Germline V lookup: CDR1 MDHEN, CDR2 SYDVKM. V lost 6 bases, J lost 5 bases, and 19 bases lay in between. The CDR3 loop reads CASSPDRFLGETQYF. The CDR3 region has the DNA TGTGCCAGCAGCCCTGACCGTTTCCTCGGGGAGACCCAGTACTTC.

Notes on this clone: The identical CDR3 is also encoded by other nucleotide sequences in the sample. The chain links TRBV27 to TRBJ2-7; the D gene is possibly TRBD2 (6 bases). V was cut by 0 bases and J by 3 bases, with 6 bases left in between. CDR1 is MNHEY, CDR2 SMNVEV, per germline (reference sequence). This CDR3 is 13 amino acids long. The CDR3 nucleotides read TGTGCCAGCAGTTTATCTAGCGGCTACGAGCAGTACTTC. Residues: CASSLSSGYEQYF.

This chain joins TRBV18 and TRBJ2-1; 8 bases fit TRBD2. Trimming cost V 1 base and J 3 bases; bases outside gene matches: 2. Germline loops: CDR1 KGHSH, CDR2 LQKENI. The CDR3 spans 15 residues. The CDR3 DNA is TGTGCCAGCTCACCACAGCGGGAGTTCTACAATGAGCAGTTCTTC. It translates to CASSPQREFYNEQFF. The full variable domain, completed using reference TRBV18 and TRBJ2-1, is NAGVMQNPRHLVRRRGQEARLRCSPMKGHSHVYWYRQLPEEGLKFMVYLQKENIIDESGMPKERFSAEFPKEGPSILRIQQVVRGDSAAYFCASSPQREFYNEQFFGPGTRLTVL.

The V call is TRBV7-9, the J call TRBJ1-5; 9 nucleotides agree with TRBD1. The CDR3 covers 15 residues. The J segment lost 5 bases and the V segment lost 3 bases, leaving 5 bases of the junction unmatched. Germline values: CDR1 SEHNR, CDR2 FQNEAQ (reference sequence). CDR3 residues: CASSFTGGEHQPQHF. The CDR3, as DNA: TGTGCCAGCAGCTTCACAGGGGGCGAGCATCAGCCCCAGCATTTT.

The V gene is TRBV18, the J gene TRBJ2-1; D might be TRBD1 (5 bases). V lost 3 bases to trimming and J lost 12 bases, with 12 bases between them. Germline values: CDR1 KGHSH, CDR2 LQKENI. The length of the CDR3 is 12 residues. This CDR3 reads CASSPQGTGQFF. CDR3 DNA sequence: TGTGCCAGCTCACCCCAGGGTACTGGGCAGTTCTTC.

To note about this clone: In the same sample, other DNA sequences code for this CDR3. Here the CDR3 DNA reads TGTGCCAGCAGGGAGGGGCTAGCGGGCTTCTACGAGCAGTACTTC. Protein sequence: CASREGLAGFYEQYF. The V gene is TRBV2, the J gene TRBJ2-7; 8 positions match TRBD2. The J segment lost 3 bases and the V segment lost 6 bases, leaving 10 bases of the junction unmatched. The CDR3 is made up of 15 amino acids. Germline loops: CDR1 SNHLY, CDR2 FYNNEI.